A selection of T cell receptor beta chains follows, all from one sample in a study of cytomegalovirus exposure and HLA in healthy donors. TCRdb's table, derived via immunoSEQ multiplex PCR, lists solely in-frame clones and lacks some. The sample has around 60,000 clones; about 81% are singletons. Sequenced input: PBMCs. The receptors originated from a man aged 45 to 65 in good health and CMV-seropositive. The CDR3 runs from the conserved cysteine through the conserved F or W. Size tells how often a clone was seen (once, few, many) or the class of an expanded clone, and some rows leave it out.

clone size	V gene	J gene	CDR3 protein
NA	TRBV7-2	TRBJ2-3	CASSLGIEDTQYF
few	TRBV7-2	TRBJ2-1	CASSPMVRGWNEQFF
NA	TRBV7-3	TRBJ2-7	CASSREGAYEQYF
NA	TRBV9	TRBJ2-7	CASSPQGYEQYF
NA	TRBV7-9	TRBJ1-2	CASSLVSDRHNYGYTF
NA	TRBV6-5	TRBJ1-2	CASSPPGQGGGYTF
few	TRBV7-9	TRBJ1-1	CASSPNLGLGGNTEAFF
NA	TRBV30	TRBJ1-3	CAWSQGAAGNTIYF
once	TRBV27	TRBJ2-7	CASSLSGGDSYEQYF
NA	TRBV7-3	TRBJ2-7	CASSLSPSGGSYEQYF
NA	TRBV7-2	TRBJ2-7	CASSLGTGAYEQYF
NA	TRBV15	TRBJ1-1	CATSRARNTEAFF
once	TRBV5-1	TRBJ2-3	CASSSGSLTPDTQYF
NA	TRBV5-1	TRBJ2-1	CASSLGNSGGAANEQFF
few	TRBV28	TRBJ2-7	CASSLRDRVTYEQYF
once	TRBV5-5	TRBJ1-5	CASSLSGGSNQPQHF
few	TRBV15	TRBJ2-3	CATSSGRSTDTQYF
NA	TRBV6-6	TRBJ1-1	CASSYSDSFTEAFF
NA	TRBV4-2	TRBJ1-5	CASSLGTGGNQPQHF
few	TRBV27	TRBJ1-6	CASSSSPGLPFAPLHF
NA	TRBV28	TRBJ1-1	CASSPTGTGGGKAFF
once	TRBV7-6	TRBJ2-7	CASRGTEAYEQYF
NA	TRBV29-1	TRBJ2-7	CSAKAGRNHEQYF
NA	TRBV7-9	TRBJ1-1	CASTWSMAGDPEAFF
NA	TRBV11-1	TRBJ2-2	CASRGNRENTGELFF
NA	TRBV19	TRBJ2-2	CAIAPGLAGFPNTGELFF
NA	TRBV19	TRBJ2-7	CASSPGTAGDRSYEQYF
once	TRBV5-1	TRBJ2-7	CASSPVPGLVSEQYF
NA	TRBV15	TRBJ1-4	CATSREGQHNEKLFF
NA	TRBV18	TRBJ1-5	CASSPTENQPQHF
NA	TRBV5-4	TRBJ2-5	CASSLEFQSQETQYF
NA	TRBV5-6	TRBJ2-5	CASTWRLAGGETQYF
NA	TRBV28	TRBJ1-1	CASSFLQGATEAFF
NA	TRBV11-2	TRBJ2-2	CASSLTPGNTGELFF
NA	TRBV4-2	TRBJ1-1	CASSRTGNTEAFF
NA	TRBV5-4	TRBJ2-1	CASSEGGSDNEQFF
NA	TRBV5-1	TRBJ2-3	CASFLPSDTDTQYF
few	TRBV7-2	TRBJ2-1	CASSFILAGEVQFF
NA	TRBV28	TRBJ1-1	CASYTAGGFTEAFF
NA	TRBV7-9	TRBJ2-1	CSSSLVHPAGTSYNEQFF
few	TRBV2	TRBJ1-6	CASRGTGQSNSPLHF
NA	TRBV4-3	TRBJ2-5	CASSQDTEETQYF
once	TRBV27	TRBJ1-1	CASSLTYMNTEAFF
NA	TRBV10-1	TRBJ2-1	CARQNRVSNEQFF
NA	TRBV9	TRBJ2-7	CASSVGQESSYEQYF
few	TRBV6-1	TRBJ2-7	CASSVQEVFYEQYF
few	TRBV5-5	TRBJ1-1	CASSRDRNEAFF
NA	TRBV4-3	TRBJ2-2	CASSQGGGANTGELFF
once	TRBV4-2	TRBJ1-5	CASSSQGSSNQPQHF
NA	TRBV7-9	TRBJ1-2	CSSSSIRLANYGYSF
NA	TRBV7-9	TRBJ2-7	CTSSLEGGFYEQYF
NA	TRBV4-3	TRBJ2-3	CASSGLVIVTLDTQYF
NA	TRBV7-2	TRBJ2-3	CASSHTPPDTQYF
NA	TRBV6-1	TRBJ1-2	CASSLQGNNYGYTF
once	TRBV19	TRBJ2-7	CASRPNRVDEQYF